This T cell receptor beta chain is drawn from a study of blood T cell repertoires in COVID-19. Data came from immunoSEQ multiplex PCR; TCRdb stores just in-frame clones and leaves some out. The sample lists 450,000 or so clones, less than 95% occurring once. The CDR3 contains 16 residues. With 4 bases removed from V and 1 base from J, the gap between germline ends came to 14 bases. Germline CDR1 reads MGHRA; CDR2 reads YSYEKL. The rearrangement uses TRBV4-1 and TRBJ2-1; D may be TRBD2 (6 bases). Sample: PBMCs or T cells enriched from blood (not recorded which). The sequence was obtained from a young man who had recovered from COVID-19. The DNA for the CDR3 is TGCGCCAGCAGCCCGGGTAGCGGAGTTTCCTACAATGAGCAGTTCTTC. Amino acid sequence: CASSPGSGVSYNEQFF.